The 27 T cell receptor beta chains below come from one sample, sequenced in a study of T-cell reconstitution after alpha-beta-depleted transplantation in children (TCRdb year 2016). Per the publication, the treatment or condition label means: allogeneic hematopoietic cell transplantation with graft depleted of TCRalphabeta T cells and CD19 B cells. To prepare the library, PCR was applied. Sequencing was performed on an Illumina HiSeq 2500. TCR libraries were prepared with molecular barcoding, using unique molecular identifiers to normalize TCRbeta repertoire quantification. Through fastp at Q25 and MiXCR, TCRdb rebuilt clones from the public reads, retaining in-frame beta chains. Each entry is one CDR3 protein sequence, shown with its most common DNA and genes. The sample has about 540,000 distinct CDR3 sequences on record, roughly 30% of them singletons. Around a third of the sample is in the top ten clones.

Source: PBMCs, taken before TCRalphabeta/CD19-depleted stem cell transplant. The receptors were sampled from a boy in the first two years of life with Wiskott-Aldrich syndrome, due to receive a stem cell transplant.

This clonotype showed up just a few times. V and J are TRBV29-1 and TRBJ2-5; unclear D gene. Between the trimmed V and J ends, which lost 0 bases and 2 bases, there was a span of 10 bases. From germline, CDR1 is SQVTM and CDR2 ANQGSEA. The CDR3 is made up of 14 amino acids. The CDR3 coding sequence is TGCAGCGTTGAAGAGTCCGGACGACAAGAGACCCAGTACTTC. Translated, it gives CSVEESGRQETQYF.

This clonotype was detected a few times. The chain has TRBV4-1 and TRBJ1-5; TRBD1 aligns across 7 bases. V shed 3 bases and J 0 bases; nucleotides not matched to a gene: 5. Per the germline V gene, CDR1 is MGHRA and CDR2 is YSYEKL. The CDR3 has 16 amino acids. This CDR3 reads CASSQIRGVSNQPQHF. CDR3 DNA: TGCGCCAGCAGCCAGATCAGGGGGGTTAGCAATCAGCCCCAGCATTTT.

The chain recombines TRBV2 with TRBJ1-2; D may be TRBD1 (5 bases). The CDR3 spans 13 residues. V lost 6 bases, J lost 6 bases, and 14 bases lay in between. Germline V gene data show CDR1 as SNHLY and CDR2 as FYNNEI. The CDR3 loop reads CASRWAGPHGYTF. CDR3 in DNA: TGTGCCAGCAGGTGGGCAGGGCCCCATGGCTACACCTTC.

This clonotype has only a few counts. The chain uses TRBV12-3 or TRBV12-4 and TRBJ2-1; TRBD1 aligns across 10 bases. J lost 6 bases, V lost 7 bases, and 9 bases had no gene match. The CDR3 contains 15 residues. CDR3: CASIRDRGLINEQFF. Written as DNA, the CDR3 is TGTGCCAGCATTAGAGACAGGGGGCTTATCAATGAGCAGTTCTTC.

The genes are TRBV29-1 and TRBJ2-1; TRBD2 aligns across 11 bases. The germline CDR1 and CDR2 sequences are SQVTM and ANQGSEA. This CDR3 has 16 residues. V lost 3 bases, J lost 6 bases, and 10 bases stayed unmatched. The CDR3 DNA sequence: TGCAGCGTTGATTCCTTTGGAACTAGCGGGAGCAATGAGCAGTTCTTC. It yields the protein CSVDSFGTSGSNEQFF.

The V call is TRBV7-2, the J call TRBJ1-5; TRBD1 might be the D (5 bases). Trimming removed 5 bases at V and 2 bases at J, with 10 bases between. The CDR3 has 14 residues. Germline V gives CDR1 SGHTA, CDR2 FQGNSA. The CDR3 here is CASSPGMRNQPQHF. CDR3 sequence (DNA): TGTGCCAGCAGCCCAGGGATGCGCAATCAGCCCCAGCATTTT.

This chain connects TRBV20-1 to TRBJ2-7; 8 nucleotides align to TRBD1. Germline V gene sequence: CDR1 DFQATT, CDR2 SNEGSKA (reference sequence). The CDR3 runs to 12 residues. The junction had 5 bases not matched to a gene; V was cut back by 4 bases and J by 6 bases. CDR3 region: CSATDRGFEQYF. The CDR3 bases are TGCAGTGCTACAGACAGGGGTTTCGAGCAGTACTTC.

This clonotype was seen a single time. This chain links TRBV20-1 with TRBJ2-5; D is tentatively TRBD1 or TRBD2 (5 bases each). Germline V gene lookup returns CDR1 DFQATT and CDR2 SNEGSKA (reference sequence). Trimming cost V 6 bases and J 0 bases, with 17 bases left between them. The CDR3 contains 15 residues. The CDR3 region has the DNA TGCAGTGCCGAAGCGAGGGACGGAAACCAAGAGACCCAGTACTTC. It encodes CSAEARDGNQETQYF.

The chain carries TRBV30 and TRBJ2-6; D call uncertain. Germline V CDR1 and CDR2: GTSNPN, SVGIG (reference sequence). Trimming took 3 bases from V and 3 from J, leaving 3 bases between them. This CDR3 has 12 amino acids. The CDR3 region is CAWRFGANVLTF. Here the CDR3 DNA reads TGTGCCTGGAGGTTTGGGGCCAACGTCCTGACTTTC.

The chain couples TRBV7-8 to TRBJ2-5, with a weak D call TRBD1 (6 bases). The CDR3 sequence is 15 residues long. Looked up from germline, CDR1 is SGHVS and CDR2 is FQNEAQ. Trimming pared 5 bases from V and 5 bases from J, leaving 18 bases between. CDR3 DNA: TGTGCCAGCAGCCAACTACAGGGACCTGGGGAGACCCAGTACTTC. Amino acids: CASSQLQGPGETQYF. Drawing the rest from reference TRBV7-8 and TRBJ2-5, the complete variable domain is GAGVSQSPRYKVAKRGQDVALRCDPISGHVSLFWYQQALGQGPEFLTYFQNEAQLDKSGLPSDRFFAERPEGSVSTLKIQRTQQEDSAVYLCASSQLQGPGETQYFGPGTRLLVL.

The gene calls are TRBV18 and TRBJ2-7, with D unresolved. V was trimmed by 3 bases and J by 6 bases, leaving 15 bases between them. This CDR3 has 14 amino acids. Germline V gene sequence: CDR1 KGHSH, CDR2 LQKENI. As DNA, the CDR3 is TGTGCCAGCTCACCCATTTCAGGTAGTCTCGAGCAGTACTTC. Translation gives CASSPISGSLEQYF.

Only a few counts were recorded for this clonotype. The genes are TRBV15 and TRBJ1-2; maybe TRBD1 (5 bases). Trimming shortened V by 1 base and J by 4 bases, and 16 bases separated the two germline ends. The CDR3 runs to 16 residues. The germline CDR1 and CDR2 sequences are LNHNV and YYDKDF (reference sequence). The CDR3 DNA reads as TGTGCCACCAGCAGAGGAGTGAAGGGGAGTGGCTATGGCTACACCTTC. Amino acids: CATSRGVKGSGYGYTF.

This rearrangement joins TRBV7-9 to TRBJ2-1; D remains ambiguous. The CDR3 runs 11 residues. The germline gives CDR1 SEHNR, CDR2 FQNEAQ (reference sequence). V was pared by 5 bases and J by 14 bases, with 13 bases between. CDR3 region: CASSTDTVEFF. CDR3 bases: TGTGCCAGCAGCACCGACACGGTCGAGTTCTTC.

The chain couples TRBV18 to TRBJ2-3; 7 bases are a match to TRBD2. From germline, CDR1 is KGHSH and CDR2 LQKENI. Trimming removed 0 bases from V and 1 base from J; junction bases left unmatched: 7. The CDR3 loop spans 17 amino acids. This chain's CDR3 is CASSPPVSREGTDTQYF. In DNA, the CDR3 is TGTGCCAGCTCACCACCCGTTTCACGGGAGGGCACAGATACGCAGTATTTT.

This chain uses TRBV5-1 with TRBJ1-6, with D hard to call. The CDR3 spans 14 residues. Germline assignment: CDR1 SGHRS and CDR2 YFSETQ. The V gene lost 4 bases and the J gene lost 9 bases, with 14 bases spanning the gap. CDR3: CASSRNGGSSPLHF. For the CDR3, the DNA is TGCGCCAGCAGCAGGAACGGAGGGAGTTCACCCCTCCACTTT.

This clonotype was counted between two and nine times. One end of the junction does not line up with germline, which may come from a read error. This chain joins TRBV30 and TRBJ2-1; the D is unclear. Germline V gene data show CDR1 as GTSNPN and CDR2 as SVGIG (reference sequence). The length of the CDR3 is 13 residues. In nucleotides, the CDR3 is TGTCCCTGGAGTGTGGTCCTCAACAATGAGCAGTTCTTC. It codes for CPWSVVLNNEQFF.

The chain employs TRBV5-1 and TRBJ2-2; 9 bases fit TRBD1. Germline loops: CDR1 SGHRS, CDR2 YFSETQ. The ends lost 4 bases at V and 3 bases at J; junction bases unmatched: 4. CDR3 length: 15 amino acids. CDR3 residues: CASSIRDRDTGELFF. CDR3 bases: TGCGCCAGCAGCATCCGGGACAGGGACACCGGGGAGCTGTTTTTT. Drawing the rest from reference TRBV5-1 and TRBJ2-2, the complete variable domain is KAGVTQTPRYLIKTRGQQVTLSCSPISGHRSVSWYQQTPGQGLQFLFEYFSETQRNKGNFPGRFSGRQFSNSRSEMNVSTLELGDSALYLCASSIRDRDTGELFFGEGSRLTVL.

The CDR3: CASSLNFYGYTF. The CDR3, as DNA: TGTGCCAGCAGTTTAAACTTCTATGGCTACACCTTC. This chain links TRBV12-3 or TRBV12-4 with TRBJ1-2; D uncertain. This CDR3 spans 12 amino acids. Trimming pared 2 bases from V and 4 bases from J, leaving 5 bases between.

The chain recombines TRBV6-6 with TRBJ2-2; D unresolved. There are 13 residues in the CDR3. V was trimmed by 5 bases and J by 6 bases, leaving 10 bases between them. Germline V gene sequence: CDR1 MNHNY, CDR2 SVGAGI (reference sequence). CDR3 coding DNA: TGTGCCAGCAGTATACCCAGTGCCGGGGAGCTGTTTTTT. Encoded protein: CASSIPSAGELFF.

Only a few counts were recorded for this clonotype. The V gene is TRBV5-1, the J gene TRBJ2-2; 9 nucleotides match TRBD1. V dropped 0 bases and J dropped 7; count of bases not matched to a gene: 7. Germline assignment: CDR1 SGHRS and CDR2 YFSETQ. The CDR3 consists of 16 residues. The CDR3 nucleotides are TGCGCCAGCAGCTTGGCCCCGGGACAGGGCGGCGGGGAGCTGTTTTTT. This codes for CASSLAPGQGGGELFF. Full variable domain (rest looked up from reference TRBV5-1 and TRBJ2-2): KAGVTQTPRYLIKTRGQQVTLSCSPISGHRSVSWYQQTPGQGLQFLFEYFSETQRNKGNFPGRFSGRQFSNSRSEMNVSTLELGDSALYLCASSLAPGQGGGELFFGEGSRLTVL.

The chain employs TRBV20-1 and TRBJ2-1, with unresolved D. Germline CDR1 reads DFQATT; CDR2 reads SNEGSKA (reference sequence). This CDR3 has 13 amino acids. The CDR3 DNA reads TGCAGCTCCACGCGAGCGCGGTACAATGAGCAGTTCTTC. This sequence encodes CSSTRARYNEQFF.

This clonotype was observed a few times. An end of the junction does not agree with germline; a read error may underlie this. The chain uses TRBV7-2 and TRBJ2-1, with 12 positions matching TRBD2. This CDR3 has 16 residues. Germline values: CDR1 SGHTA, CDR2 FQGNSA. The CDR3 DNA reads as TGTGCAAGCAGCTTAGTTTCTAGCGGGAGGGCGAATGAGCAGTTCTTC. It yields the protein CASSLVSSGRANEQFF.

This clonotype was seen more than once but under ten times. The CDR3 loop reads CASSSGTMGEKLFF. CDR3 bases: TGCGCCAGCAGCTCCGGGACAATGGGGGAAAAACTGTTTTTT. The gene calls are TRBV5-1 and TRBJ1-4, with D possibly being TRBD1 (6 bases). The CDR3 runs 14 residues. With 3 bases removed from V and 8 bases from J, the gap between germline ends came to 14 bases. CDR1 is SGHRS and CDR2 is YFSETQ in the germline V gene.

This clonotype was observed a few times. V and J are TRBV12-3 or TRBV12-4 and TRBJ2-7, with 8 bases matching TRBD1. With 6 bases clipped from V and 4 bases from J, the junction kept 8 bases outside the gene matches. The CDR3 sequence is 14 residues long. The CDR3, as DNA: TGTGCCAGCAGCAAGGGACAGGTCATATACGAGCAGTACTTC. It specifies CASSKGQVIYEQYF.

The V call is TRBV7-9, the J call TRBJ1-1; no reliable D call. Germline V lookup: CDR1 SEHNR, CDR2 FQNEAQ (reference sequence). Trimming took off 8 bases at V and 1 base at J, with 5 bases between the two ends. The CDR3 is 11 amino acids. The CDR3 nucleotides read TGTGCCAGCGGCCAGAACACTGAAGCTTTCTTT. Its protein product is CASGQNTEAFF.

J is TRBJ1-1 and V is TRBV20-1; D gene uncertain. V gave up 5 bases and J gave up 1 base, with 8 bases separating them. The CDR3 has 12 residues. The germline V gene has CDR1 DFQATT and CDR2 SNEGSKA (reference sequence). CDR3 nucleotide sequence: TGCAGTGCTGGGGATCGGAACACTGAAGCTTTCTTT. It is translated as CSAGDRNTEAFF.

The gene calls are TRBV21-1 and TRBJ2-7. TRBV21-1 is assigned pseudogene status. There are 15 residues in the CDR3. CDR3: CASSKVKEDLDEQYF. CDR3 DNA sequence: TGTGCCAGCAGCAAAGTTAAAGAAGATCTAGACGAGCAGTACTTC.